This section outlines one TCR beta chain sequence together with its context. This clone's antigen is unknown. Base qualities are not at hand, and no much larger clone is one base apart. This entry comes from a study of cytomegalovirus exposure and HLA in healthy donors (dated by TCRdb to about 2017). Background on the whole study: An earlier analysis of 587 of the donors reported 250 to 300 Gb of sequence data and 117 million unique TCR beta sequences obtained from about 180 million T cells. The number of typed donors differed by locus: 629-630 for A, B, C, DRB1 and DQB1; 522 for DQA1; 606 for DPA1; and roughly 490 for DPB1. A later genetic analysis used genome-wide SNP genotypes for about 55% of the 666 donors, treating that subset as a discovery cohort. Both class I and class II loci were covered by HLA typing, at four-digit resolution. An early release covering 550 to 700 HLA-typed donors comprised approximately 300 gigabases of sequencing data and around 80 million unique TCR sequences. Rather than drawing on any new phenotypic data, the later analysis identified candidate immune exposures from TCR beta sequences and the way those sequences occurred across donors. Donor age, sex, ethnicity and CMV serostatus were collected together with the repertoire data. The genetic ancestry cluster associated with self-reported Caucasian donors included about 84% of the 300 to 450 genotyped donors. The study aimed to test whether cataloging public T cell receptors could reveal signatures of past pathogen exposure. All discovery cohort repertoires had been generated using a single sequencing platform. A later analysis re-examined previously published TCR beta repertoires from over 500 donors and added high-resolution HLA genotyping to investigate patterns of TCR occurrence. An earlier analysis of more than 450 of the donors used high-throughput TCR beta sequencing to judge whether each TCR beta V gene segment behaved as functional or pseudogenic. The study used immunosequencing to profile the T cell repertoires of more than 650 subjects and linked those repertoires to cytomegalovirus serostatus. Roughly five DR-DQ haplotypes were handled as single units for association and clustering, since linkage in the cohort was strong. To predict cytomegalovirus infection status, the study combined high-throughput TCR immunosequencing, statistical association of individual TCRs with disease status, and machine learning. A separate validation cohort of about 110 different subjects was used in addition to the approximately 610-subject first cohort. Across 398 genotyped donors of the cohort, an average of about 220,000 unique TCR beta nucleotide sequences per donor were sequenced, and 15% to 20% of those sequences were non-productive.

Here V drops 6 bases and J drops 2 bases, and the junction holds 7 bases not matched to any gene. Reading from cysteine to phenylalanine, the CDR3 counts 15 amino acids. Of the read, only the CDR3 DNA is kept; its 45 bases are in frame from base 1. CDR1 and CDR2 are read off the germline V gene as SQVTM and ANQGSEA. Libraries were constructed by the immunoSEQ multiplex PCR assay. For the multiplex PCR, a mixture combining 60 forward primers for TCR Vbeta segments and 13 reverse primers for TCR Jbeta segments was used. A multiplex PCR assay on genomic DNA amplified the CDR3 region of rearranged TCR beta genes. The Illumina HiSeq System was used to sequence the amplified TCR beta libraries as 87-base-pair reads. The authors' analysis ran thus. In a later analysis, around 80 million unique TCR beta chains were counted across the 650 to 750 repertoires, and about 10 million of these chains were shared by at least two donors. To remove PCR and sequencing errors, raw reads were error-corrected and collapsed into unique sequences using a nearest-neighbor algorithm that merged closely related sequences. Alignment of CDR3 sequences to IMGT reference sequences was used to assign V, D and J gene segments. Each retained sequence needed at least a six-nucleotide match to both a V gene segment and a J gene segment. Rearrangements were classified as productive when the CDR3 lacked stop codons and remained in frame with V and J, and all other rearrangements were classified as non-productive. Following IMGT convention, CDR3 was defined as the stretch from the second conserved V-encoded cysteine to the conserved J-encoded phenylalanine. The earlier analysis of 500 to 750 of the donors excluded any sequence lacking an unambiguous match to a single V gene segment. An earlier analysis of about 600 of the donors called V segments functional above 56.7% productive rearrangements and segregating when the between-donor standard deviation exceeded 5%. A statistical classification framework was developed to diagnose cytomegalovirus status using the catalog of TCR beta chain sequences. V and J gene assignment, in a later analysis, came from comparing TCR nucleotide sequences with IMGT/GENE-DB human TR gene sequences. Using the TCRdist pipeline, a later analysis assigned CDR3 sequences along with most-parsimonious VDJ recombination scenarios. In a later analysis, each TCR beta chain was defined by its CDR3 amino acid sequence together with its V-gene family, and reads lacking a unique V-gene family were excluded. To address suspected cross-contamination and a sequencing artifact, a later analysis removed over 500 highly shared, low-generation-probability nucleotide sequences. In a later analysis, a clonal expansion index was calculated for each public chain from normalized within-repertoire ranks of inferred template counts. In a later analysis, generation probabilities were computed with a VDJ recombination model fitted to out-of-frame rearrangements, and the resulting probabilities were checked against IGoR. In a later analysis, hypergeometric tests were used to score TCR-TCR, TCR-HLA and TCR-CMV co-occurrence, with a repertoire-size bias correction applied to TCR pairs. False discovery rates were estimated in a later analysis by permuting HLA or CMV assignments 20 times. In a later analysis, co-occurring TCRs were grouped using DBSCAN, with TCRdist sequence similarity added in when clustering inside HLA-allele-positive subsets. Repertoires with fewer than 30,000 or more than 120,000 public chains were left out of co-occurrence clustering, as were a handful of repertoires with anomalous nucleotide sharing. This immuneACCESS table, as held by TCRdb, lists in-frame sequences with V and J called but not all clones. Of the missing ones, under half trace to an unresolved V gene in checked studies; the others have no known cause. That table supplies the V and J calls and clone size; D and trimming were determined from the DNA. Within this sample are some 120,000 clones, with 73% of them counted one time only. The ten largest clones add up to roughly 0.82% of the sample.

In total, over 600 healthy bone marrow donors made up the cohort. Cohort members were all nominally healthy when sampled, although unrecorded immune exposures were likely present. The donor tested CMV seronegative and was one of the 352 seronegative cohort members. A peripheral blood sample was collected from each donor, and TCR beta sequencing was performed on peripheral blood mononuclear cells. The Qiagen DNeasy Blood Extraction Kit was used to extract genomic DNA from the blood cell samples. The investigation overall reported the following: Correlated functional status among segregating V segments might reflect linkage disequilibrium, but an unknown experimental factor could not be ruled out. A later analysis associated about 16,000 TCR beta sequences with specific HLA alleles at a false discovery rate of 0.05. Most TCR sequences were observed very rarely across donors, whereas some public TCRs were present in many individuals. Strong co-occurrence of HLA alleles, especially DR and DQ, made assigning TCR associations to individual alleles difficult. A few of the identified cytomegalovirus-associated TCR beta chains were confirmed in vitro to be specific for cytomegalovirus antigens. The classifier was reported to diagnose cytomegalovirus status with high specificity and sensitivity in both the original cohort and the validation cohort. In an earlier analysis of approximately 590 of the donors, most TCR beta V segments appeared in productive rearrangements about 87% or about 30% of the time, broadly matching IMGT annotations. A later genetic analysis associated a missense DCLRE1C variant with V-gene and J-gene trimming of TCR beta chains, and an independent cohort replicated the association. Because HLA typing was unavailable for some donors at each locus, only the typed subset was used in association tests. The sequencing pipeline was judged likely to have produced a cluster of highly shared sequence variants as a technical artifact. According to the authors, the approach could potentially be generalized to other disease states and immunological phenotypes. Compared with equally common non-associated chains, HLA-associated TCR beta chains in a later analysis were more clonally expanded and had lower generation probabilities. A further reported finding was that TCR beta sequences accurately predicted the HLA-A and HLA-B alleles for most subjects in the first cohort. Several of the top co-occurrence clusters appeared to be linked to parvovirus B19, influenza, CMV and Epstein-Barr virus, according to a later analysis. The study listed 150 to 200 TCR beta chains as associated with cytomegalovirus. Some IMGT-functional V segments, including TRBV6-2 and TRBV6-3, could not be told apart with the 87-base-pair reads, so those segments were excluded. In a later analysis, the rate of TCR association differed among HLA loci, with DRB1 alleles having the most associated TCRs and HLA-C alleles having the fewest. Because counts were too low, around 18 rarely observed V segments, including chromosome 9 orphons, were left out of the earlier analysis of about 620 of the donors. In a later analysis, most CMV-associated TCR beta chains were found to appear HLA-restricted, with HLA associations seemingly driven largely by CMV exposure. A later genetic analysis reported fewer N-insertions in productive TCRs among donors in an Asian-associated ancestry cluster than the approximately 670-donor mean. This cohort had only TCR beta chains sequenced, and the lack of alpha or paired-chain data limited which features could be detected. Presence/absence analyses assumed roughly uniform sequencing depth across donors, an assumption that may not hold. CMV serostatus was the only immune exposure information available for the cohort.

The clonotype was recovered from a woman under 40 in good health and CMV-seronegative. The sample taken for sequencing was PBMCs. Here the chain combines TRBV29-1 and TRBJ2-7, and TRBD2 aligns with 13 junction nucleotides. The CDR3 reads CSVLGLAGVAYEQYF. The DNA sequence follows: TGCAGCGTCCTAGGACTAGCGGGGGTCGCCTACGAGCAGTACTTC.